This TCR beta chain was profiled in a study of cytomegalovirus exposure and HLA in healthy donors. Germline loops: CDR1 WNHNN, CDR2 SYGVQD (reference sequence). The CDR3 loop spans 14 amino acids. Primers included in the PCR were 60 Vbeta and 13 Jbeta primers. The table came from immunoSEQ multiplex PCR; TCRdb's copy has only in-frame clones and leaves some out. The data hold roughly 200,000 clones, with about 87% observed a single time. Overall study results and limits: Fewer N-insertions than the roughly 670-donor mean were reportedly shown by an Asian-associated ancestry cluster in a later analysis.

A remark on this clone: The antigen remains unidentified. The junction and the germline gene differ at one end; a read error may be behind it.

This chain connects TRBV10-1 to TRBJ2-2, with 8 bases matching TRBD1. Material: PBMCs. This TCR came from a man aged 25-45 years in good health and CMV-seronegative. For the CDR3, the DNA is TGCGTCAGCGGCAAGGGACAGGCCGCCGGGGAGCTGTTTTTT. This gives the protein CVSGKGQAAGELFF.